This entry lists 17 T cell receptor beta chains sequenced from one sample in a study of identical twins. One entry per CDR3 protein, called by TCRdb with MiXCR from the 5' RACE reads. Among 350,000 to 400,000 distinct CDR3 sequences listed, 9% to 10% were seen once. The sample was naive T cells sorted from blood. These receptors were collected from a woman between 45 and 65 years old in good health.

The DNA of the CDR3 is TGCAGCGTTGAGGGGGGGGCCAACCAGCCCACTGAAGCTTTCTTT. It yields the protein CSVEGGANQPTEAFF. V and J are TRBV29-1 and TRBJ1-1; D is perhaps TRBD1 (6 bases). Germline V lookup: CDR1 SQVTM, CDR2 ANQGSEA. This CDR3 has 15 residues. Between the trimmed V and J ends, which lost 3 bases and 4 bases, there was a span of 18 bases.

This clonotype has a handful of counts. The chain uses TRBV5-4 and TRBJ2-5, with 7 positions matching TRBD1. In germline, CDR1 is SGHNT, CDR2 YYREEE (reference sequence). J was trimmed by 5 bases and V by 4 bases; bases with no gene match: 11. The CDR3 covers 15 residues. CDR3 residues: CASSPGQSPSETQYF. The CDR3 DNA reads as TGTGCCAGCAGCCCGGGACAGTCACCAAGTGAGACCCAGTACTTC.

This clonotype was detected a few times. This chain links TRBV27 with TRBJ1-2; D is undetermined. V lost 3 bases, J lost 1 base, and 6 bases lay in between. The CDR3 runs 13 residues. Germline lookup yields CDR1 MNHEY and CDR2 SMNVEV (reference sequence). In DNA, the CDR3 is TGTGCCAGCAGTTTTGTCAGTAACTATGGCTACACCTTC. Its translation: CASSFVSNYGYTF.

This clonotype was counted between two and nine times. The CDR3 DNA reads TGCAGTGCTAGCCGCACTCTACAGGGGAACTATGGCTACACCTTC. As protein: CSASRTLQGNYGYTF. The V and J genes are TRBV20-1 and TRBJ1-2, with TRBD1 matching over 7 bases. There are 15 residues in the CDR3. Trimming took 3 bases from V and 2 from J; bases not matched to a gene: 9. The germline V gene encodes CDR1 DFQATT and CDR2 SNEGSKA (reference sequence).

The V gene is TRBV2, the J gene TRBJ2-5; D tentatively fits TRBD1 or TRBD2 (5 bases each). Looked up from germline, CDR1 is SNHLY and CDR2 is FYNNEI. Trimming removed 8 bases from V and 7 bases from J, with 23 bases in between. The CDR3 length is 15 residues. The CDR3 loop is CASEGRKDPSGTQYF. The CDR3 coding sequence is TGTGCCAGCGAGGGGCGGAAAGACCCATCGGGGACCCAGTACTTC.

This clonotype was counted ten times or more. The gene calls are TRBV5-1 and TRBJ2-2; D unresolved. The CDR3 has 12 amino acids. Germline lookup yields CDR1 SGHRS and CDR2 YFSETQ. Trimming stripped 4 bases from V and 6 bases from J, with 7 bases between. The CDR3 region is CASSARAGELFF. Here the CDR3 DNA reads TGCGCCAGCAGCGCCCGCGCCGGGGAGCTGTTTTTT. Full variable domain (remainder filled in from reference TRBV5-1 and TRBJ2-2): KAGVTQTPRYLIKTRGQQVTLSCSPISGHRSVSWYQQTPGQGLQFLFEYFSETQRNKGNFPGRFSGRQFSNSRSEMNVSTLELGDSALYLCASSARAGELFFGEGSRLTVL.

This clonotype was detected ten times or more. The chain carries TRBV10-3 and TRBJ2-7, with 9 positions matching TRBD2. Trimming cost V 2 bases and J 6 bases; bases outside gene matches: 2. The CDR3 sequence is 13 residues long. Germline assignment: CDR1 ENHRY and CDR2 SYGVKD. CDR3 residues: CAISEIAGAEQYV. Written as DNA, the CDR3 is TGTGCCATCAGTGAGATAGCGGGAGCCGAGCAGTACGTC.

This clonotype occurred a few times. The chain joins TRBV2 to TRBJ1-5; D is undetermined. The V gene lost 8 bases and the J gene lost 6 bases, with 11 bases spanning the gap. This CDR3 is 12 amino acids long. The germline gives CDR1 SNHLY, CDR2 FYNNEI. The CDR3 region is CASGTARQPQHF. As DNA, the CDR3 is TGTGCCAGCGGAACAGCCCGTCAGCCCCAGCATTTT.

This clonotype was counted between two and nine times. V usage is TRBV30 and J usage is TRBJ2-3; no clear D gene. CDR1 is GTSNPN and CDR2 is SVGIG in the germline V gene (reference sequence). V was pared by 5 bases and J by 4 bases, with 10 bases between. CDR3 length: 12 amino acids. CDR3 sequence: CAWAHGPDTQYF. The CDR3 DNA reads TGTGCCTGGGCGCATGGGCCAGATACGCAGTATTTT.

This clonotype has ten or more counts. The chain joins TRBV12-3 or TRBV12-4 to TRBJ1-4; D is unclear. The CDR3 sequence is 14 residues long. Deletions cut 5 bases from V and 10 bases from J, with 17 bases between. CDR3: CASSPSPAAVKLFF. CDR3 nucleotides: TGTGCCAGCAGTCCAAGCCCGGCGGCCGTAAAACTGTTTTTT.

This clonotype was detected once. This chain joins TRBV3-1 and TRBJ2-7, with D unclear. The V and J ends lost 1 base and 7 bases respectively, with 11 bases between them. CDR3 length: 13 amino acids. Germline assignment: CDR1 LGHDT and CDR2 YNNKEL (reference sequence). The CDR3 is CASSQVPQGEQYF. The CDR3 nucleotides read TGTGCCAGCAGCCAAGTCCCTCAAGGAGAGCAGTACTTC.

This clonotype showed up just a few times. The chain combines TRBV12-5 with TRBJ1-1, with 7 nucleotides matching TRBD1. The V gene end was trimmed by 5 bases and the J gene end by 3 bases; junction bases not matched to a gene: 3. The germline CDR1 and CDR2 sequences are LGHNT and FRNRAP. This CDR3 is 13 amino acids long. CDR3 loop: CASGLQGYTEAFF. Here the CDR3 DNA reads TGTGCTAGTGGTCTACAGGGGTACACTGAAGCTTTCTTT.

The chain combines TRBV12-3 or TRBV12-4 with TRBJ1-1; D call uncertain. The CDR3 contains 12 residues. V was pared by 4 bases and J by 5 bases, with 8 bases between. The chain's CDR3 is CASSSRWTEAFF. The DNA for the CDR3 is TGTGCCAGCAGTTCCCGGTGGACTGAAGCTTTCTTT.

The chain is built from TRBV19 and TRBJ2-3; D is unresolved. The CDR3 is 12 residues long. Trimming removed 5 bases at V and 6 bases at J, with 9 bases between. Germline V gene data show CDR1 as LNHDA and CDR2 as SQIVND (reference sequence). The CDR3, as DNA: TGTGCCAGTAGTGGGGAAGGGGATACGCAGTATTTT. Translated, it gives CASSGEGDTQYF.

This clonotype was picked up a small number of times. The CDR3 is CASRIVGSGELFF. The CDR3 nucleotides read TGTGCCAGCAGAATAGTGGGTTCCGGGGAGCTGTTTTTT. The rearrangement joins TRBV7-2 to TRBJ2-2; D is unclear. Germline V gives CDR1 SGHTA, CDR2 FQGNSA. The CDR3 is 13 residues long. V was cut by 6 bases and J by 6 bases, with 11 bases left in between.

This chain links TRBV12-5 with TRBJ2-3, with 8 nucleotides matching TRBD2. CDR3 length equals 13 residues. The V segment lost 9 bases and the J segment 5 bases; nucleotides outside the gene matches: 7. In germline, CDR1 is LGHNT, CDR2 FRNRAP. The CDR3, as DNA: TGTGCTAGCCGGGAGGGTGCTAAAGATACGCAGTATTTT. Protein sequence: CASREGAKDTQYF.

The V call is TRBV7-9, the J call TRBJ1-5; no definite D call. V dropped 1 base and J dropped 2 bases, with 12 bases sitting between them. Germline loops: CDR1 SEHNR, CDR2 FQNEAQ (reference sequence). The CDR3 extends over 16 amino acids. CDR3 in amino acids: CASSLGYSEGNQPQHF. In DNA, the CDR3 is TGTGCCAGCAGCTTAGGGTATTCAGAGGGCAATCAGCCCCAGCATTTT.